This is a list of T cell receptor beta chains from one sample in a study of T cells after posttransplantation cyclophosphamide. The data were produced by immunoSEQ multiplex PCR, yet TCRdb's version contains in-frame clones alone and is incomplete. The repertoire holds 35,000 to 50,000 clones, with roughly 88% as singletons. The sequencing used PBMCs, collected roughly 59 days after allogeneic stem cell transplant with posttransplant cyclophosphamide. These receptors originate from a male patient between 55 and 70 years old who received an allogeneic stem cell transplant from a related donor and was CMV-positive. Some T cells may possibly be graft donor cells. CDR3s include the opening cysteine and the closing phenylalanine or tryptophan. Fields, in order: clone size, D gene, V gene, J gene, CDR3 protein, CDR3 DNA. D genes are given only for firm matches. Clone size is shown for a subset of rows, as once, few, many or a class of expanded clone.

size: -
D: TRBD2
V: TRBV10-1
J: TRBJ2-3
CDR3: CASSSGRLAVSTDTQYF
DNA: TGCGCCAGCAGTTCTGGACGACTAGCAGTTAGCACAGATACGCAGTATTTT

size: -
D: TRBD1
V: TRBV5-6
J: TRBJ1-2
CDR3: CASSEPPGQGTYGYTF
DNA: TGTGCCAGCAGCGAACCACCGGGACAGGGGACCTATGGCTACACCTTC

size: -
D: TRBD1
V: TRBV27
J: TRBJ2-3
CDR3: CASRRQGASTDTQYF
DNA: TGTGCCAGCAGGAGACAGGGGGCTAGCACAGATACGCAGTATTTT

size: once
D: TRBD1
V: TRBV19
J: TRBJ1-2
CDR3: CAVCPGQGGGYTF
DNA: TGTGCCGTATGTCCGGGGCAGGGGGGTGGCTACACCTTC

size: -
D: -
V: TRBV29-1
J: TRBJ1-1
CDR3: CSTHTGTTEAFF
DNA: TGCAGCACACATACAGGGACCACTGAAGCTTTCTTT

size: few
D: TRBD1
V: TRBV6-5
J: TRBJ1-2
CDR3: CASNRGGLYGYTF
DNA: TGTGCCAGCAACAGGGGTGGCCTATATGGCTACACCTTC

size: -
D: -
V: TRBV9
J: TRBJ1-4
CDR3: CASSLTESTNEKLFF
DNA: TGTGCCAGCAGCTTGACAGAGTCAACTAATGAAAAACTGTTTTTT

size: -
D: -
V: TRBV5-6
J: TRBJ2-1
CDR3: CASRVARGASYNEQFF
DNA: TGTGCCAGCAGAGTGGCTCGCGGGGCCTCCTACAATGAGCAGTTCTTC

size: few
D: -
V: TRBV5-4
J: TRBJ2-1
CDR3: CASPLPSGWDNEQFF
DNA: TGTGCCAGCCCCCTCCCCTCGGGTTGGGACAATGAGCAGTTCTTC

size: -
D: TRBD2
V: TRBV7-9
J: TRBJ2-5
CDR3: CASSLVAGGTETQYF
DNA: TGTGCCAGCAGCTTAGTAGCGGGGGGTACGGAGACCCAGTACTTC

size: -
D: TRBD1
V: TRBV4-1
J: TRBJ1-1
CDR3: CASSRGQGTNTEAFF
DNA: TGCGCCAGCAGCCGCGGACAGGGGACGAACACTGAAGCTTTCTTT

size: once
D: -
V: TRBV6-6
J: TRBJ1-2
CDR3: CASSYSWDGGGYTF
DNA: TGTGCCAGCAGTTACTCGTGGGACGGGGGTGGCTACACCTTC

size: few
D: -
V: TRBV6-5
J: TRBJ1-1
CDR3: CASSYDTLTEAFF
DNA: TGTGCCAGCAGTTACGACACATTGACTGAAGCTTTCTTT

size: -
D: -
V: TRBV5-4
J: TRBJ1-2
CDR3: CASSFVQDGYTF
DNA: TGTGCCAGCAGCTTTGTGCAGGATGGCTACACCTTC

size: -
D: TRBD2
V: TRBV4-1
J: TRBJ2-5
CDR3: CASSPGTSGATQYF
DNA: TGCGCCAGCAGCCCCGGGACTAGCGGGGCCACCCAGTACTTC

size: -
D: TRBD2
V: TRBV28
J: TRBJ2-5
CDR3: CASTLQPGLAGGPETQYF
DNA: TGTGCCAGCACCCTACAACCGGGACTAGCGGGGGGGCCGGAGACCCAGTACTTC

size: -
D: TRBD1
V: TRBV7-9
J: TRBJ1-5
CDR3: CASSWGTGGYSQPQHF
DNA: TGTGCCAGCAGCTGGGGGACAGGGGGCTATAGTCAGCCCCAGCATTTT

size: -
D: TRBD1
V: TRBV6-5
J: TRBJ1-5
CDR3: CASRRQGSNQPQHF
DNA: TGTGCCAGCAGGCGACAGGGGAGCAATCAGCCCCAGCATTTT

size: -
D: -
V: TRBV6-4
J: TRBJ2-1
CDR3: CASSDPHNEQFF
DNA: TGTGCCAGCAGTGACCCTCACAATGAGCAGTTCTTC

size: few
D: -
V: TRBV2
J: TRBJ1-5
CDR3: CASTGDNQPQHF
DNA: TGTGCCAGCACAGGGGATAATCAGCCCCAGCATTTT

size: -
D: TRBD2
V: TRBV6-5
J: TRBJ2-1
CDR3: CASSYPGGANEQFF
DNA: TGTGCCAGCAGTTACCCCGGGGGGGCTAATGAGCAGTTCTTC

size: -
D: TRBD1
V: TRBV6-5
J: TRBJ1-4
CDR3: CASSYYTGGNEKLFF
DNA: TGTGCCAGCAGTTACTACACAGGGGGTAATGAAAAACTGTTTTTT

size: -
D: TRBD1
V: TRBV11-2
J: TRBJ1-1
CDR3: CASSLLIQGTLMNTEAFF
DNA: TGTGCCAGCAGCTTACTGATACAGGGGACCCTCATGAACACTGAAGCTTTCTTT

size: -
D: TRBD2
V: TRBV4-1
J: TRBJ2-5
CDR3: CASSQEARGVTSGGRETQYF
DNA: TGCGCCAGCAGCCAAGAGGCAAGGGGGGTAACTAGCGGGGGACGAGAGACCCAGTACTTC

size: -
D: TRBD1
V: TRBV10-3
J: TRBJ2-2
CDR3: CASSTGAAGELFF
DNA: TGTGCCTCCTCGACAGGGGCGGCGGGGGAGCTGTTTTTT

size: -
D: TRBD1
V: TRBV4-1
J: TRBJ1-2
CDR3: CASSPGQGRDGYTF
DNA: TGCGCCAGCAGCCCGGGACAGGGGCGGGATGGCTACACCTTC

size: -
D: -
V: TRBV5-1
J: TRBJ1-2
CDR3: CASSLGQINYGYTF
DNA: TGCGCCAGCAGCTTGGGGCAGATTAACTATGGCTACACCTTC

size: -
D: TRBD1
V: TRBV30
J: TRBJ1-3
CDR3: CAWTGQAGNTIYF
DNA: TGTGCCTGGACCGGACAGGCTGGAAACACCATATATTTT

size: -
D: -
V: TRBV7-9
J: TRBJ2-7
CDR3: CASSSPRQGNEQYF
DNA: TGTGCCAGCAGCTCACCGCGGCAGGGCAACGAGCAGTACTTC

size: few
D: TRBD2
V: TRBV27
J: TRBJ2-5
CDR3: CASSSPSGGQETQYF
DNA: TGTGCCAGCAGTTCACCTAGCGGGGGACAAGAGACCCAGTACTTC

size: -
D: TRBD2
V: TRBV27
J: TRBJ2-5
CDR3: CASSFQRGGQETQYF
DNA: TGTGCCAGCAGTTTCCAGCGGGGGGGCCAAGAGACCCAGTACTTC

size: -
D: -
V: TRBV18
J: TRBJ1-4
CDR3: CASSPGQATNEKLFF
DNA: TGTGCCAGCTCACCCGGACAAGCAACTAATGAAAAACTGTTTTTT

size: -
D: -
V: TRBV5-4
J: TRBJ2-3
CDR3: CASSLRSIEGTDTQYF
DNA: TGTGCCAGCAGCTTGCGCTCAATCGAGGGCACAGATACGCAGTATTTT

size: -
D: -
V: TRBV19
J: TRBJ1-2
CDR3: CASKEAARYGYTF
DNA: TGTGCCAGTAAAGAGGCGGCACGGTATGGCTACACCTTC

size: -
D: TRBD1
V: TRBV5-1
J: TRBJ2-3
CDR3: CASSWDSSTDTQYF
DNA: TGCGCCAGCAGCTGGGACAGCAGCACAGATACGCAGTATTTT

size: -
D: TRBD1
V: TRBV7-9
J: TRBJ2-5
CDR3: CASRFTGTGYEETQYF
DNA: TGTGCCAGCAGGTTTACCGGGACAGGGTATGAGGAGACCCAGTACTTC

size: -
D: TRBD1
V: TRBV19
J: TRBJ1-5
CDR3: CASSGGQNNQPQHF
DNA: TGTGCCAGTAGTGGGGGACAGAACAATCAGCCCCAGCATTTT

size: -
D: -
V: TRBV7-9
J: TRBJ1-2
CDR3: CASSLSLEGYTF
DNA: TGTGCCAGCAGCTTAAGTCTTGAGGGCTACACCTTC

size: -
D: -
V: TRBV5-1
J: TRBJ1-6
CDR3: CASRMYAANSPLHF
DNA: TGCGCCAGCAGAATGTATGCGGCGAATTCACCCCTCCACTTT

size: -
D: TRBD1
V: TRBV14
J: TRBJ1-6
CDR3: CASRPTGTDLYNSPLHF
DNA: TGTGCCAGCAGGCCGACCGGGACAGACCTTTATAATTCACCCCTCCACTTT

size: once
D: TRBD2
V: TRBV28
J: TRBJ2-2
CDR3: CASSRGGAGELFF
DNA: TGTGCCAGCAGTCGGGGGGGCGCCGGGGAGCTGTTTTTT

size: -
D: TRBD2
V: TRBV18
J: TRBJ2-1
CDR3: CASSELAGNYNEQFF
DNA: TGTGCCAGCTCTGAACTAGCGGGGAACTACAATGAGCAGTTCTTC

size: -
D: TRBD2
V: TRBV29-1
J: TRBJ2-1
CDR3: CSGGTSGSEQFF
DNA: TGCAGCGGGGGGACTAGCGGCAGTGAGCAGTTCTTC

size: -
D: -
V: TRBV5-4
J: TRBJ1-2
CDR3: CASSLEVGADPNYGYTF
DNA: TGTGCCAGCAGCTTGGAGGTGGGGGCGGACCCGAACTATGGCTACACCTTC

size: -
D: TRBD2
V: TRBV6-6
J: TRBJ2-3
CDR3: CASSIAGGRADTQYF
DNA: TGTGCCAGCAGTATAGCGGGGGGGCGCGCAGATACGCAGTATTTT

size: -
D: TRBD2
V: TRBV27
J: TRBJ2-7
CDR3: CASRLKLGGDHEQYF
DNA: TGTGCCAGCAGGCTTAAGTTGGGAGGGGACCACGAGCAGTACTTC

size: -
D: TRBD1
V: TRBV7-8
J: TRBJ1-5
CDR3: CASSLWGSGGNQPQHF
DNA: TGTGCCAGCAGTCTCTGGGGATCAGGGGGGAATCAGCCCCAGCATTTT

size: -
D: -
V: TRBV11-2
J: TRBJ1-3
CDR3: CASSFRGGNTIYF
DNA: TGTGCCAGCAGCTTTAGAGGTGGAAACACCATATATTTT

size: -
D: -
V: TRBV5-6
J: TRBJ2-2
CDR3: CASSKQGSTGELFF
DNA: TGTGCCAGCAGCAAGCAGGGGAGCACCGGGGAGCTGTTTTTT

size: -
D: TRBD1
V: TRBV5-1
J: TRBJ2-2
CDR3: CASSFTGGTTGELFF
DNA: TGCGCCAGCAGCTTCACAGGGGGAACTACCGGGGAGCTGTTTTTT

size: -
D: -
V: TRBV25-1
J: TRBJ2-1
CDR3: CASNRMDNEQFF
DNA: TGTGCCAGCAATAGAATGGACAATGAGCAGTTCTTC

size: -
D: TRBD1
V: TRBV19
J: TRBJ1-5
CDR3: CASRQTGDSNQPQHF
DNA: TGTGCCAGTAGGCAGACAGGGGATAGCAATCAGCCCCAGCATTTT

size: -
D: -
V: TRBV6-1
J: TRBJ2-1
CDR3: CASSERGEGNEQFF
DNA: TGTGCCAGCAGTGAACGTGGAGAAGGAAATGAGCAGTTCTTC

size: -
D: TRBD2
V: TRBV9
J: TRBJ2-1
CDR3: CASSVVGSGGANEQFF
DNA: TGTGCCAGCAGCGTAGTTGGGAGCGGGGGGGCCAATGAGCAGTTCTTC

size: once
D: -
V: TRBV29-1
J: TRBJ2-2
CDR3: CSVEGRRVGTGELFF
DNA: TGCAGCGTTGAAGGGCGCAGGGTGGGCACCGGGGAGCTGTTTTTT

size: -
D: TRBD1
V: TRBV30
J: TRBJ1-6
CDR3: CAWAGQAYSPLHF
DNA: TGTGCCTGGGCCGGACAGGCGTATTCACCCCTCCACTTT

size: -
D: -
V: TRBV9
J: TRBJ1-1
CDR3: CASSETTGRAFF
DNA: TGTGCCAGCAGCGAAACGACAGGCAGAGCTTTCTTT

size: -
D: -
V: TRBV7-9
J: TRBJ1-1
CDR3: CASSRGLGGEAFF
DNA: TGTGCCAGCAGCCGAGGACTGGGGGGTGAAGCTTTCTTT

size: -
D: -
V: TRBV6-4
J: TRBJ1-1
CDR3: CASSDSNRSPEAFF
DNA: TGTGCCAGCAGTGACTCGAACAGGTCCCCTGAAGCTTTCTTT

size: -
D: -
V: TRBV2
J: TRBJ2-1
CDR3: CASSDLSGDEQFF
DNA: TGTGCCAGCAGTGATTTGTCCGGGGATGAGCAGTTCTTC